Each of the 17 T cell receptor beta chains below was sequenced from the same sample in a study of blood T cell repertoires in COVID-19. Using immunoSEQ multiplex PCR, the repertoire was profiled, and TCRdb retains in-frame clones only, with some absent. The data contain around 700,000 clones, 85% to 90% of them singletons. The sequenced sample was peripheral blood. Receptors originate from a woman aged 18-29 years with acute or convalescent COVID-19.

This clone was recorded a few times. The chain carries TRBV7-3 and TRBJ2-7; 9 nucleotides align to TRBD2. Germline CDR1 SGHTA, CDR2 FQGTGA. The junction had 3 bases not matched to a gene; V was cut back by 5 bases and J by 4 bases. This CDR3 region has 13 residues. The CDR3 loop is CASSQSGGYEQYF. The CDR3, as DNA: TGTGCCAGCAGCCAGAGCGGGGGGTACGAGCAGTACTTC.

The V call is TRBV19, the J call TRBJ1-6; D is unclear. Germline values: CDR1 LNHDA, CDR2 SQIVND (reference sequence). Between the trimmed V and J ends, which lost 6 bases and 7 bases, there was a span of 7 bases. The CDR3 loop spans 12 amino acids. The CDR3: CASSYLNSPLHF. CDR3 in DNA: TGTGCCAGTAGCTATCTGAATTCACCCCTCCACTTT.

The chain carries TRBV5-1 and TRBJ1-5, with TRBD1 matching over 8 bases. Germline values: CDR1 SGHRS, CDR2 YFSETQ. V dropped 4 bases and J dropped 4; count of bases not matched to a gene: 7. CDR3 size: 15 residues. CDR3 amino acids: CASSAGTGPNQPQHF. CDR3 sequence (DNA): TGCGCCAGCAGCGCCGGGACAGGTCCAAATCAGCCCCAGCATTTT.

The genes are TRBV30 and TRBJ2-3; perhaps TRBD1 as D (6 bases). Deletions cut 8 bases from V and 2 bases from J, with 17 bases between. In germline, CDR1 is GTSNPN, CDR2 SVGIG (reference sequence). The CDR3 consists of 14 residues. The CDR3 DNA reads TGTGCCCTCACCGGACAGATAATCACAGATACGCAGTATTTT. Translated: CALTGQIITDTQYF.

The chain links TRBV3-1 (or the pseudogene TRBV3-2) to TRBJ2-3; no reliable D call. The CDR3 covers 15 residues. The V gene lost 0 bases and the J gene lost 1 base, with 8 bases spanning the gap. CDR1 LGHDT and CDR2 YNNKEL come from the germline V gene (reference sequence). CDR3 bases: TGTGCCAGCAGCCAAGATCCGCTAGGCACAGATACGCAGTATTTT. This translates into CASSQDPLGTDTQYF.

The rearrangement joins TRBV6-5 to TRBJ1-2, with 7 bases lining up with TRBD1. The germline gives CDR1 MNHEY, CDR2 SVGAGI. The CDR3 consists of 13 residues. After removal of 6 bases from V and 4 bases from J, the junction contained 5 bases not matched to a gene. The CDR3 region has the DNA TGTGCCAGCAGAACAGGGGCCTTCTATGGCTACACCTTC. The encoded protein is CASRTGAFYGYTF.

CDR3 sequence: CASSPWAAGADTQYF. The CDR3 nucleotides read TGTGCCAGCTCACCATGGGCGGCGGGGGCAGATACGCAGTATTTT. The chain uses TRBV18 and TRBJ2-3; the match to TRBD2 covers 7 bases. Germline CDR1 KGHSH, CDR2 LQKENI. The CDR3 runs 15 residues. V gave up 2 bases and J gave up 4 bases; unmatched junction bases: 6.

In this sample, this clone turned up once. V is TRBV5-1 and J is TRBJ2-3; TRBD2 aligns across 9 bases. Germline V CDR1 and CDR2: SGHRS, YFSETQ. With 0 bases clipped from V and 6 bases from J, the junction kept 11 bases outside the gene matches. CDR3 length: 17 amino acids. CDR3: CASSLGAASGARDTQYF. CDR3 nucleotides: TGCGCCAGCAGCTTGGGAGCGGCTAGCGGGGCCCGGGATACGCAGTATTTT. The variable domain in full, completed from reference TRBV5-1 and TRBJ2-3, reads KAGVTQTPRYLIKTRGQQVTLSCSPISGHRSVSWYQQTPGQGLQFLFEYFSETQRNKGNFPGRFSGRQFSNSRSEMNVSTLELGDSALYLCASSLGAASGARDTQYFGPGTRLTVL.

The chain employs TRBV27 and TRBJ1-1; maybe TRBD1 (5 bases). CDR1 MNHEY and CDR2 SMNVEV come from the germline V gene (reference sequence). V was shortened by 7 bases and J by 5 bases, with 20 bases between the two germline ends. CDR3 length: 15 residues. This CDR3 reads CASKIRTYQGTEAFF. CDR3 DNA: TGTGCCAGCAAGATTAGGACCTACCAGGGTACTGAAGCTTTCTTT.

The genes are TRBV6-5 and TRBJ1-2, with TRBD1 as a possible D gene (5 bases). The CDR3 is made up of 15 amino acids. Germline-derived CDR1 and CDR2 are MNHEY and SVGAGI. Trimming pared 4 bases from V and 4 bases from J, leaving 16 bases between. The CDR3 here is CASSSTPGYGYGYTF. The CDR3 DNA reads TGTGCCAGCAGTTCTACTCCAGGGTACGGCTATGGCTACACCTTC.

The gene calls are TRBV12-5 and TRBJ1-5; D is undetermined. Germline-derived CDR1 and CDR2 are LGHNT and FRNRAP. V was clipped by 5 bases and J by 7 bases, with 12 bases between them. The CDR3 spans 13 residues. DNA for the CDR3: TGTGCTAGTGGTCGGGGTTTTCAGCAGCCCCAGCATTTT. This encodes CASGRGFQQPQHF.

The chain links TRBV10-3 to TRBJ2-3, with TRBD1 matching over 7 bases. CDR1 and CDR2 from the germline V gene are ENHRY and SYGVKD. The CDR3 totals 13 residues. J gave up 6 bases and V 5 bases, and 5 bases lay outside the gene matches. CDR3 DNA: TGTGCCATCAGTCACAGGGGTGGGGATACGCAGTATTTT. Encoded protein: CAISHRGGDTQYF.

The V gene is TRBV6-5, the J gene TRBJ1-2; 8 bases are shared with TRBD1. Germline V CDR1 and CDR2: MNHEY, SVGAGI. CDR3 length equals 16 residues. Unmatched junction bases numbered 9, after V lost 1 base and J lost 5 bases. The CDR3 reads CASSYFGQGSWYGYTF. The CDR3 DNA follows: TGTGCCAGCAGTTACTTTGGACAGGGATCGTGGTATGGCTACACCTTC.

This sequence joins TRBV5-1 and TRBJ2-2; D is uncertain. CDR3 length: 13 residues. CDR1 and CDR2 from the germline V gene are SGHRS and YFSETQ. The V and J ends lost 4 bases and 1 base respectively, with 5 bases between them. CDR3 in DNA: TGCGCCAGCAGCCCACAGAACACCGGGGAGCTGTTTTTT. Its translation is CASSPQNTGELFF. The whole variable domain, filled in from reference TRBV5-1 and TRBJ2-2, reads KAGVTQTPRYLIKTRGQQVTLSCSPISGHRSVSWYQQTPGQGLQFLFEYFSETQRNKGNFPGRFSGRQFSNSRSEMNVSTLELGDSALYLCASSPQNTGELFFGEGSRLTVL.

CDR3: CASSGSDVSYEQYF. The CDR3 region has the DNA TGTGCCAGCAGTGGGTCAGATGTCTCCTACGAGCAGTACTTC. The chain couples TRBV2 to TRBJ2-7; D remains unclear. Germline V gives CDR1 SNHLY, CDR2 FYNNEI. The CDR3 sequence is 14 residues long. Between the trimmed V and J ends, which lost 4 bases and 0 bases, there was a span of 10 bases.

This clone was recorded a few times. The chain carries TRBV2 and TRBJ1-1; a weak D match, TRBD1 (6 bases). The CDR3 sequence is 16 residues long. Trimming cost V 5 bases and J 0 bases, with 16 bases left between them. Germline CDR1 is SNHLY and CDR2 is FYNNEI. The CDR3 here is CASSSVDRIMNTEAFF. CDR3 bases: TGTGCCAGCAGTTCCGTTGACAGGATCATGAACACTGAAGCTTTCTTT.

CDR3 DNA: TGTGCCAGCACCGAGTCAGGGGGCAATCAGCCCCAGCATTTT. This translates into CASTESGGNQPQHF. V usage is TRBV6-5 and J usage is TRBJ1-5; possible D gene TRBD1, 6 bases. The CDR3 is 14 residues long. CDR1 is MNHEY and CDR2 is SVGAGI in the germline V gene. Trimming left V 7 bases short and J 2 bases short, with 12 bases between.